Each of the 22 T cell receptor beta chains below was sequenced from the same sample in a study of blood T cell repertoires in COVID-19. Method: immunoSEQ multiplex PCR; TCRdb's copy keeps in-frame clones and lacks some. The table lists about 260,000 clones, around 80% of them singletons, with around 3.9% in the top ten. The sequencing sample was made of PBMCs or T cells enriched from blood (not recorded which). All receptors derive from a man aged 25-40 years with acute COVID-19.

The chain couples TRBV5-8 to TRBJ2-5, with 9 bases lining up with TRBD2. Trimming took 4 bases from V and 1 from J; bases not matched to a gene: 8. Germline-derived CDR1 and CDR2 are SGHTS and YDEGEE. The CDR3 loop spans 16 amino acids. The CDR3 DNA sequence: TGTGCCAGCAGCACGGGGACTAGCTCCAGCCAAGAGACCCAGTACTTC. Translated: CASSTGTSSSQETQYF.

As for this clone: One end of the junction varies from germline; a read error may be responsible. The chain couples TRBV7-7 to TRBJ1-1; possible D gene TRBD1, 6 bases. The CDR3 sequence is 14 residues long. Germline assignment: CDR1 SSHAT and CDR2 FNYEAQ (reference sequence). The CDR3 bases are TGTGCTAGCAGCCCTCTGGGGGCGAGCACTGAAGCTTTCTTT. This translates into CASSPLGASTEAFF.

This clone was detected only a few times. The J gene is TRBJ1-5, the V gene TRBV19; unclear D gene. The germline V and J ends were trimmed by 10 bases and 2 bases, with 12 bases remaining between them. Looked up from germline, CDR1 is LNHDA and CDR2 is SQIVND (reference sequence). The CDR3 spans 13 residues. The chain's CDR3 is CATLPGGNQPQHF. DNA of the CDR3: TGTGCCACCCTGCCGGGAGGCAATCAGCCCCAGCATTTT.

The chain employs TRBV12-3 or TRBV12-4 and TRBJ2-5, with a tentative D call TRBD2 (6 bases). V shed 6 bases and J shed 1 base, with 9 bases lying between them. CDR3 length equals 13 residues. CDR3 bases: TGTGCCAGCAGCCGGGACTTCCAAGAGACCCAGTACTTC. It yields the protein CASSRDFQETQYF.

This chain connects TRBV4-2 to TRBJ1-5, with a weak D call TRBD1 (5 bases). The CDR3 is 15 residues long. Deletions cut 0 bases from V and 6 bases from J, with 12 bases between. CDR1 is LGHNA, CDR2 YNFKEQ, per germline. CDR3 bases: TGTGCCAGCAGCCAAGACGAAAGGGGAGGTCAGCCCCAGCATTTT. Amino acid sequence: CASSQDERGGQPQHF.

CDR3 region: CASSTYSGNSNQPQHF. For the CDR3, the DNA is TGTGCCAGTAGTACATACTCGGGGAATAGCAATCAGCCCCAGCATTTT. The chain employs TRBV19 and TRBJ1-5; D gene uncertain. V shed 4 bases and J shed 0 bases, with 13 bases lying between them. The CDR3 is 16 residues long. Germline V lookup: CDR1 LNHDA, CDR2 SQIVND (reference sequence).

This clone was detected only a few times. The V gene is TRBV19, the J gene TRBJ1-4; D is ambiguous. CDR3 length equals 11 residues. Trimming pared 11 bases from V and 8 bases from J, leaving 12 bases between. Germline values: CDR1 LNHDA, CDR2 SQIVND (reference sequence). In DNA, the CDR3 is TGTGCCTCCTTGAGCGTCGAAAAACTGTTTTTT. It specifies CASLSVEKLFF.

In its sample, this clone was seen a few times. The chain uses TRBV6-2 or TRBV6-3 and TRBJ2-7; 7 bases are shared with TRBD2. V dropped 5 bases and J dropped 5; count of bases not matched to a gene: 6. Germline values: CDR1 MNHEY, CDR2 SVGEGT. The CDR3 sequence is 13 residues long. The chain's CDR3 is CASSLREADEQYV. The DNA of the CDR3 is TGTGCCAGCAGTCTACGGGAGGCGGACGAGCAGTACGTC.

CDR3 sequence (DNA): TGTGCCAGCAGCCTCACTAGCGGGGGGGCCGCTACCGGGGAGCTGTTTTTT. Its protein product is CASSLTSGGAATGELFF. V usage is TRBV5-4 and J usage is TRBJ2-2; 13 bases fit TRBD2. Germline loops: CDR1 SGHNT, CDR2 YYREEE (reference sequence). The junction had 8 bases not matched to a gene; V was cut back by 4 bases and J by 5 bases. CDR3 size: 17 residues. The full variable domain, its missing parts supplied by reference TRBV5-4 and TRBJ2-2, is ETGVTQSPTHLIKTRGQQVTLRCSSQSGHNTVSWYQQALGQGPQFIFQYYREEENGRGNFPPRFSGLQFPNYSSELNVNALELDDSALYLCASSLTSGGAATGELFFGEGSRLTVL.

For the CDR3, the DNA is TGTGCCAGCAGCGTAGTAGGCCGGAGCTCTGGAAACACCATATATTTT. It yields the protein CASSVVGRSSGNTIYF. The rearrangement joins TRBV9 to TRBJ1-3; D unresolved. V was cut by 0 bases and J by 0 bases, with 10 bases left in between. This CDR3 is built from 16 residues. Germline CDR1 is SGDLS and CDR2 is YYNGEE.

The chain uses TRBV4-2 and TRBJ2-2, with 8 bases lining up with TRBD2. V gave up 0 bases and J gave up 6 bases; unmatched junction bases: 6. The CDR3 extends over 16 amino acids. CDR1 and CDR2 (germline): LGHNA, YNFKEQ. In DNA, the CDR3 is TGTGCCAGCAGCCAAGATCCAGCGGGAGCTTCCGGGGAGCTGTTTTTT. Translated, it gives CASSQDPAGASGELFF.

The gene calls are TRBV9 and TRBJ2-1, with D possibly being TRBD1 (6 bases). V gave up 1 base and J gave up 4 bases, with 6 bases separating them. CDR1 is SGDLS and CDR2 is YYNGEE in the germline V gene. This CDR3 has 13 amino acids. CDR3 amino acids: CASSVQGYNEQFF. CDR3 sequence (DNA): TGTGCCAGCAGCGTACAGGGGTACAATGAGCAGTTCTTC.

The chain employs TRBV9 and TRBJ2-1; 7 positions match TRBD2. Germline V gene data show CDR1 as SGDLS and CDR2 as YYNGEE. This CDR3 is 18 amino acids long. With 4 bases clipped from V and 7 bases from J, the junction kept 20 bases outside the gene matches. The CDR3 nucleotides read TGTGCCAGCAGCTCCTTCTACGGAGGGGCGGGGGTGTTGAATGAGCAGTTCTTC. Amino acids: CASSSFYGGAGVLNEQFF. The complete variable domain, with remaining parts taken from reference TRBV9 and TRBJ2-1, reads DSGVTQTPKHLITATGQRVTLRCSPRSGDLSVYWYQQSLDQGLQFLIQYYNGEERAKGNILERFSAQQFPDLHSELNLSSLELGDSALYFCASSSFYGGAGVLNEQFFGPGTRLTVL.

This clone is medium-sized (0.01 to 0.1%) by share. Germline is not matched at one junction end, which may reflect a read error. The chain uses TRBV5-1 and TRBJ2-1; 9 nucleotides align to TRBD2. CDR3 length: 18 amino acids. Per germline, CDR1 SGHRS and CDR2 YFSETQ. The CDR3 loop reads CASSYRSGGRVVNNEQFF. Here the CDR3 DNA reads TGTGCCAGCAGCTACCGGTCGGGCGGGAGGGTAGTCAACAATGAGCAGTTCTTC.

This rearrangement joins TRBV19 to TRBJ1-6; maybe TRBD1 (5 bases). This CDR3 contains 15 residues. The ends were cut back, 0 bases at V and 7 bases at J, with 10 bases in the middle. Per germline, CDR1 LNHDA and CDR2 SQIVND (reference sequence). The CDR3 loop reads CASSIERGSNSPLHF. The CDR3 bases are TGTGCCAGTAGTATAGAAAGGGGAAGCAATTCACCCCTCCACTTT.

This chain's CDR3 is CASSLDRGYGYTF. The CDR3 DNA sequence: TGTGCCAGCAGTTTGGACAGGGGCTATGGCTACACCTTC. The chain recombines TRBV6-5 with TRBJ1-2; 9 bases fit TRBD1. CDR1 is MNHEY, CDR2 SVGAGI, per germline. V trimming: 4 bases; J trimming: 4 bases; junction bases outside the gene matches: 1. The CDR3 contains 13 residues.

The sample holds one count of this clone. The rearrangement uses TRBV7-2 and TRBJ2-1, with 11 bases aligning to TRBD2. In germline, CDR1 is SGHTA, CDR2 FQGNSA. V lost 7 bases to trimming and J lost 4 bases; unmatched junction nucleotides: 6. The CDR3 length is 15 residues. The CDR3, as DNA: TGTGCCAGCAAGAAGGGACTAGCGGATTACAATGAGCAGTTCTTC. It translates to CASKKGLADYNEQFF.

The chain joins TRBV7-2 to TRBJ1-2; D unresolved. In germline, CDR1 is SGHTA, CDR2 FQGNSA. The CDR3 runs to 12 residues. Trimming stripped 1 base from V and 4 bases from J, with 4 bases between. The CDR3 is CASSLVIYGYTF. The CDR3 DNA reads as TGTGCCAGCAGCTTAGTTATCTATGGCTACACCTTC.

The rearrangement links TRBV6-5 to TRBJ2-7; D possibly corresponds to TRBD2 (6 bases). The length of the CDR3 is 14 residues. V was shortened by 6 bases and J by 7 bases, with 19 bases between the two germline ends. Germline loops: CDR1 MNHEY, CDR2 SVGAGI. Here the CDR3 DNA reads TGTGCCAGCAGCACTCATGGAGGGGCGGGGGAGCAGTACGTC. Protein sequence: CASSTHGGAGEQYV.

The V call is TRBV6-5, the J call TRBJ2-2; D is unclear. The CDR3 has 13 amino acids. CDR1 is MNHEY and CDR2 is SVGAGI in the germline V gene. V was trimmed by 10 bases and J by 4 bases, leaving 13 bases between them. CDR3 region: CATHVQSTGELFF. CDR3 bases: TGTGCCACCCATGTACAGAGCACCGGGGAGCTGTTTTTT.

The chain is built from TRBV7-9 and TRBJ2-7; no clear D. This CDR3 is built from 13 residues. In germline, CDR1 is SEHNR, CDR2 FQNEAQ (reference sequence). V lost 6 bases and J lost 1, with 10 bases in between. For the CDR3, the DNA is TGTGCCAGCAGTACAGACATGTCCTACGAGCAGTACGTC. Its translation is CASSTDMSYEQYV.

This clone was detected a few times. This chain connects TRBV21-1 to TRBJ2-2; TRBD2, the table's D call, lacks a check against the DNA. TRBV21-1 is described as a pseudogene. CDR3 size: 18 residues. CDR3 loop: CASSKDITSGSSTGELFF. The CDR3 nucleotides read TGTGCCAGCAGCAAAGATATCACTAGCGGGAGTTCGACCGGGGAGCTGTTTTTT.